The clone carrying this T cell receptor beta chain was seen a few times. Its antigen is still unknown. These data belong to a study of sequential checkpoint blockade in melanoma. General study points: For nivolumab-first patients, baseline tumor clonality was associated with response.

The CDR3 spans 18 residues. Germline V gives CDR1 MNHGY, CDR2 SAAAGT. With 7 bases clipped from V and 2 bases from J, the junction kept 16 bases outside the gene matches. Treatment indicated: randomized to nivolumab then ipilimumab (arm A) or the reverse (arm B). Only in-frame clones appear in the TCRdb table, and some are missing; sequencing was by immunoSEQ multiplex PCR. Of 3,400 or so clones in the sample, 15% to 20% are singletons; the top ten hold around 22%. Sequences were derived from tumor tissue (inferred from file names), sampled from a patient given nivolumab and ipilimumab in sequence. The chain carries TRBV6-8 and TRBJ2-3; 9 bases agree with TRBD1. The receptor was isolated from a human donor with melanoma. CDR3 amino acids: CASIPTPGQGGFTDTQYF. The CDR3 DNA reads TGTGCCAGCATTCCAACCCCGGGACAGGGAGGATTCACAGATACGCAGTATTTT.